A selection of T cell receptor beta chains follows, all from one sample in a study of early T cells in non-severe SARS-CoV-2 infection. Using its own MiXCR run on the 5' RACE reads, TCRdb lists one record per CDR3 protein. Of some 40,000 distinct CDR3 sequences in the sample, 5.3% were seen once. Sequencing was performed on whole blood. These receptors were collected from an adult who was a healthcare worker with PCR-confirmed SARS-CoV-2 infection or an uninfected control (not recorded which). Each CDR3 is given with its conserved first and last residue. D genes are given only for firm matches. Clone size appears in some rows only: once, few, many, or a class for an expanded clone.

J gene	clone size	D gene	V gene	CDR3 length	CDR3 protein	CDR3 DNA
TRBJ1-2	many	TRBD1	TRBV28	13	CATTTGGIYGYTF	TGTGCCACCACGACAGGGGGCATCTATGGCTACACCTTC
TRBJ1-2	few	TRBD1	TRBV7-8	15	CASSPQRTGSYGYTF	TGTGCCAGCAGCCCACAACGGACAGGCTCCTATGGCTACACCTTC
TRBJ1-4	many	NA	TRBV20-1	12	CSARRGGEKLFF	TGCAGTGCTAGAAGGGGCGGTGAAAAACTGTTTTTT
TRBJ2-3	many	NA	TRBV12-3/TRBV12-4	14	CASRVGGSTDTQYF	TGTGCCAGCAGGGTAGGCGGGAGCACAGATACGCAGTATTTT
TRBJ2-3	NA	TRBD1	TRBV6-2/TRBV6-3	18	CASSSFPGQGARTDTQYF	TGTGCCAGCAGTTCCTTTCCGGGACAGGGGGCCCGCACAGATACGCAGTATTTT
TRBJ1-5	few	NA	TRBV3-1	13	CASSQALDQPQHF	TGTGCCAGCAGCCAAGCACTCGACCAGCCCCAGCATTTT
TRBJ1-4	many	NA	TRBV28	9	CASWGELFF	TGTGCCAGCTGGGGGGAACTGTTTTTT
TRBJ2-7	many	NA	TRBV12-3/TRBV12-4	13	CASTQMGTYEQYF	TGTGCCAGCACCCAGATGGGGACCTACGAGCAGTACTTC
TRBJ2-3	few	TRBD2	TRBV5-8	18	CASSLSMASGYSTDTQYF	TGTGCCAGCAGCTTGAGTATGGCTAGCGGTTATAGCACAGATACGCAGTATTTT
TRBJ2-7	NA	TRBD2	TRBV20-1	16	CSAREPGLAGSYEQYF	TGCAGTGCTAGAGAACCGGGACTAGCGGGTTCCTACGAGCAGTACTTC